The source of this TCR beta chain is a study of PD-1 blockade in classical Hodgkin lymphoma. Study-wide results and caveats: Complete responders matched newly diagnosed patients in baseline diversity.

The data were produced by immunoSEQ multiplex PCR, yet TCRdb's version contains in-frame clones alone and is incomplete. In the table there are almost 100,000 clones, over 85% of which are singletons. A note on this clone: Its antigen is currently unknown.

Every patient was affected by relapse after autologous stem cell transplantation, while exposure to brentuximab vedotin was not uniform. This sequence was found in a human donor with classical Hodgkin lymphoma. Material: peripheral blood mononuclear cells (PBMCs), obtained at baseline.

CDR3 sequence reads: CASGLYNEQFF. The CDR3 region has the DNA TGTGCCAGCGGACTCTACAATGAGCAGTTCTTC. The rearrangement uses TRBV28 and TRBJ2-1, with TRBD2 as a possible D gene (5 bases). In germline, CDR1 is MDHEN, CDR2 SYDVKM. This CDR3 spans 11 amino acids. The ends were cut back, 8 bases at V and 3 bases at J, with 5 bases in the middle.